One sample yielded the 10 T cell receptor beta chains listed below, sequenced in a study of graft-versus-host responses after intestinal transplantation. Data came from immunoSEQ multiplex PCR; TCRdb stores just in-frame clones and leaves some out. The sample contains about 130,000 clones, 80% to 95% of which appear only once. These receptors have no identified antigens. The starting material was unstimulated CD4+ T cells sorted from spleen or lymph node cells, obtained before intestinal transplant. The origin of the receptors is a human donor who received an intestinal transplant.

The chain carries TRBV7-3 and TRBJ1-3; D remains unclear. Trimming stripped 5 bases from V and 0 bases from J, with 8 bases between. Germline CDR1 reads SGHTA; CDR2 reads FQGTGA. CDR3 length equals 14 residues. This chain's CDR3 is CASSASSSGNTIYF. For the CDR3, the DNA is TGTGCCAGCAGCGCGTCTAGCTCTGGAAACACCATATATTTT. The variable domain in full, completed from reference TRBV7-3 and TRBJ1-3, reads GAGVSQTPSNKVTEKGKYVELRCDPISGHTALYWYRQSLGQGPEFLIYFQGTGAADDSGLPNDRFFAVRPEGSVSTLKIQRTERGDSAVYLCASSASSSGNTIYFGEGSWLTVV.

The chain is built from TRBV7-3 and TRBJ2-1; 8 bases are a match to TRBD1. Germline values: CDR1 SGHTA, CDR2 FQGTGA. Trimming removed 4 bases from V and 7 bases from J; junction bases left unmatched: 3. There are 13 residues in the CDR3. In nucleotides, the CDR3 is TGTGCCAGCAGCTCGGGACAGGCGAATGAGCAGTTCTTC. Its translation: CASSSGQANEQFF.

V gene TRBV5-1 combines with J gene TRBJ1-4; no firm D call. V lost 0 bases and J 8 bases, leaving 23 bases between the germline ends. Germline V gene data show CDR1 as SGHRS and CDR2 as YFSETQ. The CDR3 is made up of 18 amino acids. The CDR3 DNA reads TGCGCCAGCAGCTTGGAATTATTCCCAACACCCGAAGGCGAAAAACTGTTTTTT. Translating gives CASSLELFPTPEGEKLFF.

This sequence joins TRBV21-1 and TRBJ2-2; the D call of TRBD2 is as the table states it, not checked on the DNA. TRBV21-1 is a pseudogene segment. There are 16 residues in the CDR3. CDR3 sequence reads: CASSKAGPLADGELFF. CDR3 DNA sequence: TGTGCCAGCAGCAAAGCTGGGCCCCTAGCGGACGGGGAGCTGTTTTTT.

This chain connects TRBV7-9 to TRBJ1-2; 8 bases match TRBD1. There are 15 residues in the CDR3. The germline V gene has CDR1 SEHNR and CDR2 FQNEAQ (reference sequence). Losses at the gene ends were 2 bases for V and 6 bases for J; bases not matched to a gene: 8. CDR3 nucleotides: TGTGCCAGCAGCTTAAAGGAGACAGGGGCCGATGGCTACACCTTC. This translates into CASSLKETGADGYTF. Variable domain in full (rest from reference TRBV7-9 and TRBJ1-2): DTGVSQNPRHKITKRGQNVTFRCDPISEHNRLYWYRQTLGQGPEFLTYFQNEAQLEKSRLLSDRFSAERPKGSFSTLEIQRTEQGDSAMYLCASSLKETGADGYTFGSGTRLTVV.

V is TRBV14 and J is TRBJ1-6; D unclear. This CDR3 contains 15 residues. V was shortened by 3 bases and J by 3 bases, with 9 bases between the two germline ends. Germline-derived CDR1 and CDR2 are SGHDN and FVKESK. Here the CDR3 DNA reads TGTGCCAGCAGCCAGGCCCGGGGCTATAATTCACCCCTCCACTTT. Amino acids: CASSQARGYNSPLHF.

This clone has a single count. The V and J genes are TRBV20-1 and TRBJ2-2, with D perhaps matching TRBD1 or TRBD2 (5 bases each). The CDR3 has 11 amino acids. Germline V CDR1 and CDR2: DFQATT, SNEGSKA (reference sequence). V shed 6 bases and J shed 8 bases, with 10 bases lying between them. CDR3: CSATRGGELFF. The CDR3 DNA follows: TGCAGTGCAACTAGGGGAGGGGAGCTGTTTTTT.

The rearrangement joins TRBV28 to TRBJ1-1, with D perhaps TRBD1 (5 bases). The V and J ends lost 2 bases and 8 bases respectively, with 12 bases between them. The CDR3 loop spans 13 amino acids. Looked up from germline, CDR1 is MDHEN and CDR2 is SYDVKM. The CDR3 region has the DNA TGTGCCAGCAGTTTAGAAGGGGCTCAAGAAGCTTTCTTT. Protein product: CASSLEGAQEAFF.

V is TRBV10-3 and J is TRBJ1-5, with D maybe TRBD1 (5 bases). There are 16 residues in the CDR3. CDR1 and CDR2 from the germline V gene are ENHRY and SYGVKD. Trimming shortened V by 4 bases and J by 6 bases, and 19 bases separated the two germline ends. This chain's CDR3 is CAISVGGEGRGQPQHF. In DNA, the CDR3 is TGTGCCATCAGTGTCGGGGGTGAGGGTCGGGGTCAGCCCCAGCATTTT.

The chain carries TRBV28 and TRBJ2-1, with D tentatively TRBD1 or TRBD2 (7 bases each). Germline-derived CDR1 and CDR2 are MDHEN and SYDVKM. The CDR3 consists of 16 residues. The ends were cut back, 8 bases at V and 7 bases at J, with 24 bases in the middle. CDR3 in amino acids: CASFSGGGRGWNEQFF. CDR3 in DNA: TGTGCCAGCTTTTCAGGGGGAGGGAGAGGGTGGAATGAGCAGTTCTTC.